This T cell receptor (beta chain) was observed in a study of blood T cell repertoires in COVID-19. Study-level background: COVID-19 samples from acute and convalescent phases originated in the United States, Italy and Spain. Sources were T cells, B-cell-depleted T cells, or PBMCs; the material itself was cDNA or gDNA.

Repertoires were generated with immunoSEQ multiplex PCR, while TCRdb's copy carries only in-frame clones and drops some. Of roughly 46,000 clones detected, about 87% appear once; the ten largest clones hold more than 15%. Trimming left V 2 bases short and J 2 bases short, with 5 bases between. The CDR3 loop spans 13 amino acids. The germline V gene has CDR1 SGHTA and CDR2 FQGTGA. The rearrangement uses TRBV7-3 and TRBJ2-3, with D uncertain. The material sequenced was peripheral blood. The clonotype was recovered from a human donor in a cohort sampled during active COVID-19. CDR3 residues: CASSLATTDTQYF. The CDR3 DNA reads as TGTGCCAGCAGCTTAGCTACCACAGATACGCAGTATTTT. The full variable domain, in which reference TRBV7-3 and TRBJ2-3 provide the parts outside the CDR3, is GAGVSQTPSNKVTEKGKYVELRCDPISGHTALYWYRQSLGQGPEFLIYFQGTGAADDSGLPNDRFFAVRPEGSVSTLKIQRTERGDSAVYLCASSLATTDTQYFGPGTRLTVL.